This T cell receptor (beta chain) emerged from a study of post-analysis software for immune sequencing data (dated by TCRdb to the mid-2010s). Background for the entire study: Recorded disease courses included relapsing-remitting, secondary progressive and progressive-relapsing multiple sclerosis, with some patients lacking subtype annotation. The patient repertoires were set against about 12 previously published healthy control repertoires from donors whose ages ranged from roughly 6 to 27 years. A subset of samples was prepared in parallel using single-end sample barcoding, then pooled and co-amplified after Illumina adapter ligation.

Summary of the overall study and its limitations: When samples were clustered directly using the F measure, samples prepared in the same batch co-clustered strongly, which prompted a batch-effect correction. Multiple sclerosis patients had significantly lower normalized Chao1 diversity than controls, a result that suggests substantial peripheral T-cell clonal expansion. The control group was slightly older than the multiple sclerosis patient group. Patients showed significantly higher frequencies than controls for several TRBV segments, among them TRBV5-6, TRBV5-1 and TRBV20-1.

To demonstrate the VDJtools post-analysis software, TCR beta repertoires were profiled from the peripheral blood of about 14 young patients with multiple sclerosis. Multiple sclerosis patients were children and adolescents aged roughly 6 to 16 years. The CDR3 runs 13 amino acids, cysteine and phenylalanine included. Only the CDR3 DNA stays, 39 bases, in frame from base 1. In the germline V gene, CDR1 corresponds to MNHEY and CDR2 to SVGAGI. A word on this clonotype: The antigen it binds to is not known. One junction end disagrees with the germline gene, perhaps due to a read error.

The library relied on PCR. Sequencing instrument: Illumina HiSeq 2500. To reduce PCR and sequencing biases, unique molecular identifiers were built into the TCR beta cDNA libraries. Roughly 500,000 cDNA molecules were obtained for every 1 to 10 million input T cells, so each molecule roughly corresponded to one T cell. The patient libraries were prepared and sequenced using the same protocol as the earlier healthy control dataset. Samples belonging to the same batch were prepared together, multiplexed and sequenced on a shared HiSeq lane. In the source study's methods: Raw barcoded reads were processed with MIGEC, discarding single-read molecular identifier groups before consensus assembly and CDR3 extraction. Clonotype tables were post-analysed with VDJtools, normalizing diversity by down-sampling all datasets to the smallest sample size. To correct batch-related cross-sample contamination, repertoire overlap clustering matched CDR3 amino acid sequences but not nucleotide sequences. The public reads were run again by TCRdb, first through fastp at Q25 and then through MiXCR, and only productive beta chains were kept. When rows share a CDR3 protein, they turn into one entry using the most common DNA and genes. None of the V and J calls come from the authors' own analysis; TCRdb made them. The sample yields hundreds of thousands of distinct CDR3 sequences; roughly 27% were counted once. The ten largest clones add up to more than 0.55% of the sample.

Recombination joined TRBV6-5 with TRBJ1-6, with TRBD1 tentatively as D gene (5 bases match). Source material: blood. The receptor's source is a girl aged 5 to 17 with multiple sclerosis. For the CDR3, the sequence is CAGRTNSNSPLHF. Read as DNA, the sequence is TGTGCCGGCAGGACAAACAGTAATTCACCCCTCCACTTT.